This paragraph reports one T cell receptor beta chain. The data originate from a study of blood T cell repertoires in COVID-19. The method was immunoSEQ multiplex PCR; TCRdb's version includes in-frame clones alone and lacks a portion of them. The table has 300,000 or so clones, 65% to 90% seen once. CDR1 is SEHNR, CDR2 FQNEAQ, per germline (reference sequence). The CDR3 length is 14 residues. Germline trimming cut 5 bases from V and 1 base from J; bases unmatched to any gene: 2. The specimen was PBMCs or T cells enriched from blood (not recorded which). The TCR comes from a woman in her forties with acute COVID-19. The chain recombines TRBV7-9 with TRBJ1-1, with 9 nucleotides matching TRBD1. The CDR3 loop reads CASSPTGGNTEAFF. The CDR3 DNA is TGTGCCAGCAGCCCGACAGGGGGGAACACTGAAGCTTTCTTT.